This TCR beta chain comes out of a study of cytomegalovirus exposure and HLA in healthy donors. Remarks on this clone: Its antigen is as yet unknown.

Some clones are missing from TCRdb's copy, which holds only in-frame ones; the method was immunoSEQ multiplex PCR. Of 200,000 to 250,000 clones listed, over 80% were seen once; the top ten hold around an eighth. Study results and caveats: Most TCR sequences were uncommon, yet certain public TCRs appeared in many donors.

The sample consisted of PBMCs. The TCR originated in a woman between 25 and 40 years old in good health and CMV-seropositive.

The DNA of the CDR3 is TGCGCCAGCAGCCACGCGAAGGGGGGAACGGACTACGAGCAGTACTTC. Its translation: CASSHAKGGTDYEQYF. The J gene is TRBJ2-7, the V gene TRBV4-1, with D perhaps matching TRBD1 or TRBD2 (6 bases each). V was shortened by 3 bases and J by 3 bases, with 18 bases between the two germline ends. CDR1 MGHRA and CDR2 YSYEKL come from the germline V gene. The CDR3 has 16 amino acids.